The 20 T cell receptor beta chains listed next were all sequenced from one sample in a study of blood T cells in healthy people across ages. A sample-barcoded 5' primer and a J-beta primer mix were used in a second PCR of roughly 7 to 11 cycles. TCRdb reprocessed the 5' RACE reads with MiXCR, giving one entry per CDR3 protein. The data hold 550,000 to 700,000 distinct CDR3 sequences, with 27% observed a single time. What was sequenced was blood. The receptors here all came from a woman aged 65 to 85 in good health.

This clonotype was counted a few times. J is TRBJ2-1 and V is TRBV7-2; TRBD1 agrees at 8 bases. In germline, CDR1 is SGHTA, CDR2 FQGNSA. The CDR3 spans 16 residues. With 5 bases clipped from V and 3 bases from J, the junction kept 9 bases outside the gene matches. This CDR3 is CASSLGSGQVYNEQFF. CDR3 sequence (DNA): TGTGCCAGCAGCCTAGGTTCGGGACAGGTCTACAATGAGCAGTTCTTC.

This chain links TRBV7-9 with TRBJ1-1, with TRBD1 identical over 9 bases. The CDR3 sequence is 15 residues long. The trim removed 6 bases at V and 6 bases at J, leaving 11 bases unmatched. Germline-derived CDR1 and CDR2 are SEHNR and FQNEAQ (reference sequence). The CDR3 coding sequence is TGTGCCAGCAGACCCCATACAGGGGGCGAGGCTGAAGCTTTCTTT. It is translated as CASRPHTGGEAEAFF.

This chain joins TRBV4-2 and TRBJ2-6, with 7 bases lining up with TRBD1. The J segment lost 2 bases and the V segment lost 3 bases, leaving 10 bases of the junction unmatched. This CDR3 spans 18 amino acids. Germline assignment: CDR1 LGHNA and CDR2 YNFKEQ. In nucleotides, the CDR3 is TGTGCCAGCAGCCAGGGGGCCAGGGGGTCTGCTGGGGCCAACGTCCTGACTTTC. It translates to CASSQGARGSAGANVLTF.

The chain is built from TRBV7-2 and TRBJ2-5; no clear D. The CDR3 has 15 residues. V shed 5 bases and J shed 1 base, with 14 bases lying between them. CDR1 is SGHTA, CDR2 FQGNSA, per germline. CDR3 sequence (DNA): TGTGCCAGCAGCCCCCAAGGAAGGGTCCAAGAGACCCAGTACTTC. This gives the protein CASSPQGRVQETQYF.

On this clonotype: One junction end does not reproduce the germline sequence, and a read error may be involved. The chain employs TRBV7-2 and TRBJ2-3; D is ambiguous. Looked up from germline, CDR1 is SGHTA and CDR2 is FQGNSA. The CDR3 is 13 amino acids. The CDR3, as DNA: TGTGCCAACAGCTTCGGCTTGACAGATACGCAGTATTTT. This codes for CANSFGLTDTQYF.

This clonotype was seen at least ten times. The chain combines TRBV30 with TRBJ2-3; perhaps TRBD2 as D (5 bases). The V and J ends lost 4 bases and 5 bases respectively, with 19 bases between them. From germline, CDR1 is GTSNPN and CDR2 SVGIG (reference sequence). This CDR3 spans 15 amino acids. CDR3 region: CAWTLGLGRGDTQYF. CDR3 DNA sequence: TGTGCCTGGACCCTAGGACTGGGGAGAGGAGATACGCAGTATTTT.

This clonotype has at least ten counts. The chain is built from TRBV20-1 and TRBJ2-1, with D possibly being TRBD1 (5 bases). CDR1 and CDR2 (germline): DFQATT, SNEGSKA (reference sequence). Trimming removed 3 bases at V and 4 bases at J, with 16 bases between. This CDR3 contains 15 residues. The DNA for the CDR3 is TGCAGTGCTAGGTCCTCAAGGACACAGTACAATGAGCAGTTCTTC. This encodes CSARSSRTQYNEQFF.

The chain has TRBV7-2 and TRBJ1-3; D is possibly TRBD1 (6 bases). Trimming shortened V by 11 bases and J by 0 bases, and 14 bases separated the two germline ends. Germline assignment: CDR1 SGHTA and CDR2 FQGNSA. This CDR3 is built from 14 residues. The CDR3 DNA is TGTGCCGTAGGGGGGACTAGCTCTGGAAACACCATATATTTT. It specifies CAVGGTSSGNTIYF.

The rearrangement joins TRBV10-3 to TRBJ2-2; D is perhaps TRBD1 (6 bases). The CDR3 extends over 13 amino acids. Germline CDR1 is ENHRY and CDR2 is SYGVKD. The ends were cut back, 3 bases at V and 6 bases at J, with 8 bases in the middle. The CDR3 DNA reads as TGTGCCATCAGTGAACAGGGCGCCGGGGAGCTGTTTTTT. This translates into CAISEQGAGELFF.

V usage is TRBV29-1 and J usage is TRBJ2-5, with D unresolved. The J call may be wrong; the DNA end is better matched by TRBJ2-1. CDR1 is SQVTM, CDR2 ANQGSEA, per germline. The CDR3 has 12 amino acids. Here the CDR3 reads CSVDRLNNEQFF. The DNA for the CDR3 is TGCAGCGTTGACAGGCTTAACAATGAGCAGTTCTTC.

This clonotype has more than one count but fewer than ten. J is TRBJ2-3 and V is TRBV6-1; D gene ambiguous. The germline V gene encodes CDR1 MNHNS and CDR2 SASEGT. The CDR3 covers 18 residues. The V end was cut by 6 bases, the J end by 1 base, with 23 bases between. CDR3 DNA sequence: TGTGCCAGCAGGAGCCTCCAGACCTCTTTCCGACGCACAGATACGCAGTATTTT. It specifies CASRSLQTSFRRTDTQYF.

This clonotype was observed a single time. This CDR3 is missing its conserved last phenylalanine or tryptophan, likely due to a read error. In nucleotides, the CDR3 is TGCGCCAGCAGCTTGGGGGGACATCTGAATCAGCCCCAGCATTCT. Translated, it gives CASSLGGHLNQPQHS. The chain has TRBV5-1 and TRBJ1-5; possibly TRBD1 for D (6 bases). Germline lookup yields CDR1 SGHRS and CDR2 YFSETQ. The CDR3 is made up of 15 amino acids. V shed 0 bases and J shed 4 bases, with 11 bases lying between them.

This clonotype was detected only once. V and J are TRBV7-2 and TRBJ2-2; a weak D match, TRBD2 (5 bases). V lost 4 bases, J lost 5 bases, and 11 bases lay in between. This CDR3 is built from 14 residues. Germline CDR1 reads SGHTA; CDR2 reads FQGNSA. CDR3 DNA sequence: TGTGCCAGCAGCTGGCGGGCGTGGACCGGGGAGCTGTTTTTT. This codes for CASSWRAWTGELFF.

A single count supports this clonotype. The chain uses TRBV9 and TRBJ1-6; D ambiguous. CDR3 length equals 17 residues. With 4 bases removed from V and 0 bases from J, the gap between germline ends came to 14 bases. CDR1 is SGDLS and CDR2 is YYNGEE in the germline V gene. The CDR3 nucleotides read TGTGCCAGCAGCCAAGGGCAGGCAAGCTCCTATAATTCACCCCTCCACTTT. Residues: CASSQGQASSYNSPLHF. The entire variable domain, with the rest obtained from reference TRBV9 and TRBJ1-6, is as follows: DSGVTQTPKHLITATGQRVTLRCSPRSGDLSVYWYQQSLDQGLQFLIQYYNGEERAKGNILERFSAQQFPDLHSELNLSSLELGDSALYFCASSQGQASSYNSPLHFGNGTRLTVT.

The chain links TRBV7-9 to TRBJ1-4, with D possibly being TRBD1 (6 bases). The germline gives CDR1 SEHNR, CDR2 FQNEAQ (reference sequence). The CDR3 runs to 15 residues. V was shortened by 8 bases and J by 6 bases, with 19 bases between the two germline ends. The CDR3 DNA reads as TGTGCCAGCGGCGAATACACAGGGAGAGATGAAAAACTGTTTTTT. Encoded protein: CASGEYTGRDEKLFF.

This clonotype was seen a few times. The DNA of the CDR3 is TGTGCCAGCAGCGTAGGGTTACGAGGAAACTATGGCTACACCTTC. Translated, it gives CASSVGLRGNYGYTF. The J gene is TRBJ1-2, the V gene TRBV9; unclear D gene. The CDR3 has 15 residues. The V gene lost 0 bases and the J gene lost 2 bases, with 11 bases spanning the gap. Germline V CDR1 and CDR2: SGDLS, YYNGEE. Full variable domain (remainder filled in from reference TRBV9 and TRBJ1-2): DSGVTQTPKHLITATGQRVTLRCSPRSGDLSVYWYQQSLDQGLQFLIQYYNGEERAKGNILERFSAQQFPDLHSELNLSSLELGDSALYFCASSVGLRGNYGYTFGSGTRLTVV.

This chain links TRBV12-3 or TRBV12-4 with TRBJ1-5; 9 nucleotides line up with TRBD1. CDR3 length: 16 amino acids. The V gene end was trimmed by 5 bases and the J gene end by 6 bases; junction bases not matched to a gene: 11. CDR3 residues: CASSGSTGGRGQPQHF. Written as DNA, the CDR3 is TGTGCCAGCAGTGGATCTACAGGGGGCCGGGGTCAGCCCCAGCATTTT.

This clonotype was seen a few times. The chain couples TRBV5-1 to TRBJ2-4, with TRBD2 matching over 8 bases. Per the germline V gene, CDR1 is SGHRS and CDR2 is YFSETQ. This CDR3 has 15 residues. V trimming: 0 bases; J trimming: 8 bases; junction bases outside the gene matches: 7. CDR3 residues: CASSLAGGGIDIQYF. CDR3 sequence (DNA): TGCGCCAGCAGCTTGGCCGGGGGGGGAATTGACATTCAGTACTTC.

This clonotype was observed at least ten times. CDR3 region: CASSLVQGADTQYF. Here the CDR3 DNA reads TGTGCCAGCAGCTTAGTCCAGGGGGCGGATACGCAGTATTTT. The chain uses TRBV7-2 and TRBJ2-3, with 8 bases fitting TRBD1. V was pared by 1 base and J by 6 bases, with 3 bases of the junction left unmatched. The germline V gene has CDR1 SGHTA and CDR2 FQGNSA. The CDR3 sequence is 14 residues long.

This clonotype was observed a single time. This rearrangement joins TRBV7-2 to TRBJ2-5, with TRBD2 matching over 12 bases. V shed 6 bases, J shed 0 bases, and the junction held 5 bases outside the gene matches. Looked up from germline, CDR1 is SGHTA and CDR2 is FQGNSA. This CDR3 contains 16 residues. CDR3 protein: CASSSGLAGHQETQYF. DNA of the CDR3: TGTGCCAGCAGTTCCGGACTAGCGGGACACCAAGAGACCCAGTACTTC.